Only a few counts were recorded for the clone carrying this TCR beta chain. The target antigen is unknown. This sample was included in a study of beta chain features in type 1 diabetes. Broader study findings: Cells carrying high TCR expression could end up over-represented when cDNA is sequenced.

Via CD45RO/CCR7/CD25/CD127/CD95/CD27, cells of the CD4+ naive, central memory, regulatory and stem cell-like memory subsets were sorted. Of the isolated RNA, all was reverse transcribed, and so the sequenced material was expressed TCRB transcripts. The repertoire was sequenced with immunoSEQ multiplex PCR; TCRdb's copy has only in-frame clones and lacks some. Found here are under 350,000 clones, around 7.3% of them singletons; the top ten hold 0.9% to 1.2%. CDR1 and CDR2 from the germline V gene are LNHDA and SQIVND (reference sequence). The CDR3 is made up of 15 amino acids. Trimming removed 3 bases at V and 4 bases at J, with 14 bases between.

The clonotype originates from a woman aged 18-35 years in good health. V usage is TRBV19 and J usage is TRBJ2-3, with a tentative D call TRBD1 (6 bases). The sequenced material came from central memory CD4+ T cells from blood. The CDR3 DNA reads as TGTGCCAGTAGTATGGATTTAGGGGGTGCAGATACGCAGTATTTT. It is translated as CASSMDLGGADTQYF.